The text below deals with one T cell receptor beta chain. Antigen unknown. The record originates from a study of vaccination and CD4 T cells after COVID-19. The germline V gene has CDR1 SGHNT and CDR2 YYREEE (reference sequence). CDR3 size: 15 residues. The trim removed 5 bases at V and 3 bases at J, leaving 8 bases unmatched. Oncomine TCR Beta short-read sequencing was applied to DNA from cultured CD4+ T cells. TCRdb re-called the PCR reads through MiXCR, storing one row per CDR3 protein. The top ten clones hold roughly 19% of a sample with approximately 4,100 distinct CDR3 sequences, over 15% of them seen once. The treatment was: approximately 9-day PBMC culture with coronavirus spike peptide pools or control peptides (ViraFEST assay).

Sequences were obtained from CD4+ T cells from blood, cultured in vitro. This clonotype was sampled from a human donor who had recovered from COVID-19. V usage is TRBV5-4 and J usage is TRBJ2-3; 8 bases are a match to TRBD2. The CDR3 DNA follows: TGTGCCAGCAGGACCGGGGGGGCTTGGACAGATACGCAGTATTTT. This encodes CASRTGGAWTDTQYF. Complete variable domain (other parts from reference TRBV5-4 and TRBJ2-3): ETGVTQSPTHLIKTRGQQVTLRCSSQSGHNTVSWYQQALGQGPQFIFQYYREEENGRGNFPPRFSGLQFPNYSSELNVNALELDDSALYLCASRTGGAWTDTQYFGPGTRLTVL.